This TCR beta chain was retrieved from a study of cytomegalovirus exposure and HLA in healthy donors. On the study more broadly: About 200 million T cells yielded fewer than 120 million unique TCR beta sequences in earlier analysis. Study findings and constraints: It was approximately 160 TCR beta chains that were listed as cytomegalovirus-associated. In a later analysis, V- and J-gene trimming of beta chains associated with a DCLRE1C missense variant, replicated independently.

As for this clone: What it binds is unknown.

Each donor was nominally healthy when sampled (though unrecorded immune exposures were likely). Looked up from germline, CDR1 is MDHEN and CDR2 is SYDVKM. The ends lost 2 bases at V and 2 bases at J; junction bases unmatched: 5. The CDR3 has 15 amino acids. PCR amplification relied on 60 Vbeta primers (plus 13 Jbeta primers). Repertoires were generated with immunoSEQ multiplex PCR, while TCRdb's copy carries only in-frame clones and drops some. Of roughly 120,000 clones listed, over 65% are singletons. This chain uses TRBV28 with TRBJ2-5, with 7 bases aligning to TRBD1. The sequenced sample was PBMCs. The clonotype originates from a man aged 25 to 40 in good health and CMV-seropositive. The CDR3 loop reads CASSLGTGAQETQYF. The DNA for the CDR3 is TGTGCCAGCAGTTTAGGCACAGGGGCGCAAGAGACCCAGTACTTC.